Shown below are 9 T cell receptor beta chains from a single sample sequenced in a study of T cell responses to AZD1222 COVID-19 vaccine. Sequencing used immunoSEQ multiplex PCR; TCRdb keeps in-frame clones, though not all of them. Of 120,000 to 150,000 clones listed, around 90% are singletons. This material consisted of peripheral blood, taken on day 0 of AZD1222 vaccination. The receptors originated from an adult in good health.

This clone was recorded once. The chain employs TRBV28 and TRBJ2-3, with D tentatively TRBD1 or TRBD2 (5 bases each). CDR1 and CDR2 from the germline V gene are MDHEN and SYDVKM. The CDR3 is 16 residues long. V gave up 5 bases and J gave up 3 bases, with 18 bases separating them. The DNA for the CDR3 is TGTGCCAGCAGTCCCCCCCCCTCGTGGGGGACAGATACGCAGTATTTT. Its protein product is CASSPPPSWGTDTQYF.

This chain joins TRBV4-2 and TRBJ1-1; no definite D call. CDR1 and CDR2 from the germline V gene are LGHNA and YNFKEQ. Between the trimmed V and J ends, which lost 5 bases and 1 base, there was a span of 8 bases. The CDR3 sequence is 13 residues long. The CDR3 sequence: CASSFPWNTEAFF. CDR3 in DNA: TGTGCCAGCAGCTTTCCATGGAACACTGAAGCTTTCTTT.

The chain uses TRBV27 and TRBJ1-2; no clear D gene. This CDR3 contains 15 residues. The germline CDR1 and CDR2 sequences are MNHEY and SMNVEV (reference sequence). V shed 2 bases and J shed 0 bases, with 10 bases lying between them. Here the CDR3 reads CASSLRPETNYGYTF. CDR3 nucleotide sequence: TGTGCCAGCAGTTTAAGGCCCGAGACTAACTATGGCTACACCTTC.

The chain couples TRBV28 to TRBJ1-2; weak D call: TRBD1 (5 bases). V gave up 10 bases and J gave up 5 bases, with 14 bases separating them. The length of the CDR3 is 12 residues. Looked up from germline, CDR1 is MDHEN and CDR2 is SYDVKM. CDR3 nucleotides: TGTGCCACCGACGACAGTAAATATGGCTACACCTTC. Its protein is CATDDSKYGYTF.

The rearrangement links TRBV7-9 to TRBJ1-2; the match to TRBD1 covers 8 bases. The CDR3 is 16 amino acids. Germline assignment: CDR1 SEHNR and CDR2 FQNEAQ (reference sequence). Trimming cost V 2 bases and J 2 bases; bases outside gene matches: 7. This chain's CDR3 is CASSLSRDRRNYGYTF. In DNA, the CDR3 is TGTGCCAGCAGCTTATCCCGGGACAGGCGAAACTATGGCTACACCTTC.

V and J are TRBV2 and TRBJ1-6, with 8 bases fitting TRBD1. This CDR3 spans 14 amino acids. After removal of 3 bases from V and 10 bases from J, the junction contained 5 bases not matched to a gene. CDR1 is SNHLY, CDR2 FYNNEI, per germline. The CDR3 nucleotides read TGTGCCAGCAGTGACGACAGGGGAGGATCACCCCTCCACTTT. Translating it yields CASSDDRGGSPLHF.

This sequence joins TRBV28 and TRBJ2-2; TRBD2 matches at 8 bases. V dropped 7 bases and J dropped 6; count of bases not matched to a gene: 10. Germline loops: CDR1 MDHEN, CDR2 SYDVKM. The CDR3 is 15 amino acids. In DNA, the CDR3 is TGTGCCAGCATGATGGCGGGAGGACTCCCCGGGGAGCTGTTTTTT. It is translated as CASMMAGGLPGELFF.

As DNA, the CDR3 is TGTGCCAGCAGTTATGGGTGGGGAGATACGCAGTATTTT. The encoded protein is CASSYGWGDTQYF. The rearrangement uses TRBV6-5 and TRBJ2-3, with D uncertain. The CDR3 has 13 residues. From germline, CDR1 is MNHEY and CDR2 SVGAGI. Trimming cost V 3 bases and J 5 bases, with 9 bases left between them.

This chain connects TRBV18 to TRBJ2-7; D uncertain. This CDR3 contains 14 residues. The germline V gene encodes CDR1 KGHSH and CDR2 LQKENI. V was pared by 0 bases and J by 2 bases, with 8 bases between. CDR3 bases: TGTGCCAGCTCACCACCTTCGAGGCCCTACGAGCAGTACTTC. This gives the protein CASSPPSRPYEQYF.